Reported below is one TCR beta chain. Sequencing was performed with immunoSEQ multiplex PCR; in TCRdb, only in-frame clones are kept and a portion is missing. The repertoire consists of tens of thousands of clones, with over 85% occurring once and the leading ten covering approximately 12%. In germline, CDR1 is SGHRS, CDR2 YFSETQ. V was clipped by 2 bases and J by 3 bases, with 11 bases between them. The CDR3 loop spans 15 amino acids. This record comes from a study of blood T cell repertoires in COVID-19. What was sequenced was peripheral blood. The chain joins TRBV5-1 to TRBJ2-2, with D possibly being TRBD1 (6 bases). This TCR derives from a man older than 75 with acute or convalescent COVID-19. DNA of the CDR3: TGCGCCAGCAGCTTCCGGGACATTTACACCGGGGAGCTGTTTTTT. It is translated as CASSFRDIYTGELFF.